This T cell receptor beta chain was profiled in a study of radiotherapy plus CTLA-4 blockade in lung cancer. This clone appeared a few times. What it recognizes is unknown. V was pared by 3 bases and J by 8 bases, with 16 bases of the junction left unmatched. The length of the CDR3 is 17 residues. The germline gives CDR1 SQVTM, CDR2 ANQGSEA. Findings of the study overall: Researchers report tumor-derived TCR clones expanding in blood after radiotherapy plus ipilimumab.

The protocol was immunoSEQ multiplex PCR, while the TCRdb copy is restricted to in-frame clones and leaves out a portion. The sample lists 120,000 or so clones, 85% to 90% occurring once. This chain connects TRBV29-1 to TRBJ2-1, with 10 nucleotides matching TRBD2. The input for sequencing was peripheral blood, taken from a patient treated with radiotherapy plus ipilimumab. This sequence was found in a human donor with non-small cell lung cancer that progressed on radiotherapy plus ipilimumab. CDR3 protein: CSVETPDAASGSYEQFF. The CDR3 DNA is TGCAGCGTTGAGACCCCCGATGCGGCTAGCGGGAGCTATGAGCAGTTCTTC.